This entry features one T cell receptor beta chain sequence. The antigen is not known. These data come from a study of a mutant IDH1 vaccine in newly diagnosed glioma. For the study at large: Vaccine dosing followed radiotherapy by 4-6 weeks, or accompanied temozolomide cycles. Those enrolled had earlier been treated with radiotherapy, temozolomide, or both, mostly both. Overall study results and limits: Seemingly, pseudoprogression had no relation to changes in the top peripheral T cell clonotypes.

Only in-frame clones appear in the TCRdb table, and some are missing; sequencing was by immunoSEQ multiplex PCR. The repertoire holds some 61,000 clones, with roughly 83% as singletons. Time point given: week 35, safety follow-up. A 20-mer mutant IDH1 peptide at 300 ug was injected subcutaneously with topical imiquimod. Trimming took off 0 bases at V and 2 bases at J, with 10 bases between the two ends. Germline-derived CDR1 and CDR2 are LGHNA and YSLEER. This CDR3 contains 15 residues. Sequenced here: PBMCs, sampled from a glioma patient whose treatment included an IDH1 peptide vaccine. The TCR comes from a man aged 18 to 30 with glioma. V and J are TRBV4-3 and TRBJ1-2, with D unresolved. The CDR3 reads CASSQDRGSNYGYTF. The CDR3 nucleotides are TGCGCCAGCAGCCAAGATCGGGGATCAAACTATGGCTACACCTTC.